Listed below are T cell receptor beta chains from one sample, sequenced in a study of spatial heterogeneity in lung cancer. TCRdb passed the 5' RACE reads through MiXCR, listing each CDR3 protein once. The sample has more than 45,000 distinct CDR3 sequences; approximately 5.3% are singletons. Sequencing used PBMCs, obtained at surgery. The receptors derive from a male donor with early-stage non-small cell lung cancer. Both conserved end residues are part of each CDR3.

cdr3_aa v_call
CASSILLNQPQHF TRBV19
CASSVGQGAPPGGELFF TRBV6-5
CASSQGNYGYTF TRBV3-1
CASSPQGDEQFF TRBV18
CASSLEGRASTDTQYF TRBV5-1
CAIRGTVIYEQYF TRBV10-3
CASSVGGAQGNEQYF TRBV9
CAWSAIGADTQYF TRBV30
CASSLPGPYNEQFF TRBV27
CASSGRSEETQYF TRBV19
CSYGTDYHMNTEAFF TRBV29-1
CSAEGNSGNTIYF TRBV20-1
CASSLETGVGNIQYF TRBV5-1
CASSLDWTNTGELFF TRBV11-3
CASSYGDSDGYTF TRBV6-5
CASSPGQGMSTDTQYF TRBV5-1
CASGPPINYGYTF TRBV28
CASSPREVGSGGYTF TRBV4-1
CASSLMLAGRNEQFF TRBV11-2
CASSQVGQGHGYTF TRBV3-1
CASRSTTAGEQFF TRBV12-3/TRBV12-4
CASSYRGMETQYF TRBV7-2
CSASVGEYGREQYF TRBV20-1
CASSLEFRQGPLTSTDTQYF TRBV5-1
CASSLSASRTYGYTF TRBV12-3/TRBV12-4
CASSLLFEKQYF TRBV3-1
CASSLAGPAETQYF TRBV7-2
CSAASLKISGDTQYF TRBV20-1
CASSPRRAGVTGELFF TRBV5-4
CASSLSSLGAQFF TRBV28
CSARGVSGGRTDTQYF TRBV20-1
CAISETRDNSPLHF TRBV10-3
CASSDVTYGYTF TRBV7-9
CSARDPGTVDTEAFF TRBV20-1
CASSFPPPGAAAYIEAFF TRBV28
CASSSGLAGYGYTF TRBV5-4
CASKGQGGSHEQYF TRBV6-2/TRBV6-3
CATSSKGSPETQYF TRBV15
CASRDVRTATDQPQHF TRBV6-2/TRBV6-3
CASSQEVYEQYF TRBV14
CASSRQSSYNEQFF TRBV6-5
CAIEREGSFGNEQFF TRBV10-3
CATRRGLNEKLFF TRBV15
CASSWEDYNQETQYF TRBV5-1
CASSLGVATNEKLFF TRBV7-2
CASSFRAGQGALAKNIQYF TRBV28
CASTPGQPGDEQFF TRBV10-1
CSVGDSGLLEAFF TRBV29-1
CAIGPQGDTEAFF TRBV10-3
CASSLVAGLGYTF TRBV7-9
CASSSSGTNEQFF TRBV7-9
CSASGLAVSYEQYF TRBV20-1